The 27 T cell receptor beta chains in this list originate from one sample, sequenced in a study of T cell responses to AZD1222 COVID-19 vaccine. Assay used: immunoSEQ multiplex PCR; TCRdb lists only in-frame clones, some missing. Among about 180,000 clones, approximately 91% were seen once, and the ten largest hold 1.5% to 2%. The sequences come from peripheral blood, collected on day 0 of AZD1222 vaccination. Source of these receptors: an adult in good health.

The rearrangement uses TRBV19 and TRBJ2-1, with unresolved D. The CDR3 covers 15 residues. Germline V gives CDR1 LNHDA, CDR2 SQIVND (reference sequence). V lost 7 bases to trimming and J lost 0 bases, with 13 bases between them. CDR3 region: CASISRRSSYNEQFF. CDR3 in DNA: TGTGCCAGTATTTCCCGAAGGAGCTCCTACAATGAGCAGTTCTTC.

The chain combines TRBV5-1 with TRBJ1-2; D gene ambiguous. The ends were cut back, 0 bases at V and 2 bases at J, with 8 bases in the middle. This CDR3 comprises 14 residues. Germline V gene lookup returns CDR1 SGHRS and CDR2 YFSETQ. The CDR3 sequence: CASSLEGPNYGYTF. The CDR3 region has the DNA TGCGCCAGCAGCTTGGAGGGCCCCAACTATGGCTACACCTTC.

This chain connects TRBV25-1 to TRBJ1-2; unclear D gene. This CDR3 is built from 14 residues. Between the trimmed V and J ends, which lost 2 bases and 2 bases, there was a span of 9 bases. Per the germline V gene, CDR1 is MGHDK and CDR2 is SYGVNS. CDR3 in amino acids: CASSERAENYGYTF. The CDR3 nucleotides read TGTGCCAGCAGTGAAAGGGCCGAAAACTATGGCTACACCTTC.

The genes are TRBV10-3 and TRBJ2-7; possibly TRBD1 or TRBD2 for D (5 bases each). Germline-derived CDR1 and CDR2 are ENHRY and SYGVKD. Between the trimmed V and J ends, which lost 6 bases and 0 bases, there was a span of 15 bases. This CDR3 is built from 15 residues. This chain's CDR3 is CAISQGRGGSYEQYV. As DNA, the CDR3 is TGTGCCATCAGCCAGGGTCGCGGAGGCTCCTACGAGCAGTACGTC.

In nucleotides, the CDR3 is TGCGCCAGCAGCTTGGGAGGGCCTGGAAACATTCAGTACTTC. This codes for CASSLGGPGNIQYF. The V and J genes are TRBV5-1 and TRBJ2-4, with a tentative D call TRBD2 (5 bases). The length of the CDR3 is 14 residues. Between the trimmed V and J ends, which lost 0 bases and 6 bases, there was a span of 10 bases. Germline V CDR1 and CDR2: SGHRS, YFSETQ. The entire variable domain, with the rest obtained from reference TRBV5-1 and TRBJ2-4, is as follows: KAGVTQTPRYLIKTRGQQVTLSCSPISGHRSVSWYQQTPGQGLQFLFEYFSETQRNKGNFPGRFSGRQFSNSRSEMNVSTLELGDSALYLCASSLGGPGNIQYFGAGTRLSVL.

The chain has TRBV5-4 and TRBJ2-5; maybe TRBD2 (7 bases). Per the germline V gene, CDR1 is SGHNT and CDR2 is YYREEE (reference sequence). The CDR3 runs 16 residues. The V end lost 4 bases, the J end lost 5 bases, and 21 bases lay between the germline ends. The CDR3 DNA is TGTGCCAGCAGCCTGGATCGGGGGGCGAACTCGGAGACCCAGTACTTC. Its translation is CASSLDRGANSETQYF. Together with reference TRBV5-4 and TRBJ2-5, the CDR3 gives the full variable domain: ETGVTQSPTHLIKTRGQQVTLRCSSQSGHNTVSWYQQALGQGPQFIFQYYREEENGRGNFPPRFSGLQFPNYSSELNVNALELDDSALYLCASSLDRGANSETQYFGPGTRLLVL.

V is TRBV7-3 and J is TRBJ2-1; the match to TRBD1 covers 7 bases. Germline assignment: CDR1 SGHTA and CDR2 FQGTGA. The CDR3 totals 14 residues. The V and J ends lost 5 bases and 2 bases, in that order; junction bases with no gene match: 3. As DNA, the CDR3 is TGTGCCAGCAGCCCCGGACAGGCCTACAATGAGCAGTTCTTC. Translating it yields CASSPGQAYNEQFF. Supplemented by reference TRBV7-3 and TRBJ2-1, the full variable domain reads GAGVSQTPSNKVTEKGKYVELRCDPISGHTALYWYRQSLGQGPEFLIYFQGTGAADDSGLPNDRFFAVRPEGSVSTLKIQRTERGDSAVYLCASSPGQAYNEQFFGPGTRLTVL.

This chain joins TRBV7-9 and TRBJ1-1, with TRBD1 matching 9 bases. The length of the CDR3 is 14 residues. Unmatched junction bases numbered 3, after V lost 1 base and J lost 6 bases. CDR1 is SEHNR, CDR2 FQNEAQ, per germline (reference sequence). CDR3 loop: CASSLGGDRAEAFF. In DNA, the CDR3 is TGTGCCAGCAGCTTAGGTGGGGACAGGGCTGAAGCTTTCTTT. The variable domain in full, completed from reference TRBV7-9 and TRBJ1-1, reads DTGVSQNPRHKITKRGQNVTFRCDPISEHNRLYWYRQTLGQGPEFLTYFQNEAQLEKSRLLSDRFSAERPKGSFSTLEIQRTEQGDSAMYLCASSLGGDRAEAFFGQGTRLTVV.

V is TRBV30 and J is TRBJ1-2; 7 bases align to TRBD1. The V gene's germline CDR1 is GTSNPN and CDR2 SVGIG (reference sequence). CDR3 length equals 13 residues. V shed 6 bases and J 4 bases; nucleotides not matched to a gene: 8. The CDR3: CACPQGGSYGYTF. CDR3 DNA: TGTGCCTGCCCCCAGGGGGGGAGCTATGGCTACACCTTC.

This chain uses TRBV10-2 with TRBJ2-7; D tentatively fits TRBD1 or TRBD2 (5 bases each). V lost 4 bases and J 6 bases, leaving 10 bases between the germline ends. The CDR3 spans 12 residues. Per germline, CDR1 WSHSY and CDR2 SAAADI. The CDR3 protein is CASSGDRLEQYF. CDR3 sequence (DNA): TGCGCCAGCAGTGGGGACCGCCTCGAGCAGTACTTC.

V gene TRBV7-2 combines with J gene TRBJ1-2, with 8 positions matching TRBD1. This CDR3 comprises 15 residues. CDR1 is SGHTA, CDR2 FQGNSA, per germline. Trimming took 6 bases from V and 5 from J; bases not matched to a gene: 11. CDR3 nucleotide sequence: TGTGCCAGCAGTCCCACAGGGGGACTAGGGTATGGCTACACCTTC. This sequence encodes CASSPTGGLGYGYTF.

A remark on this clone: Other DNA sequences in the same sample also yield this CDR3. The V call is TRBV19, the J call TRBJ2-7; 9 nucleotides align to TRBD1. V trimming: 5 bases; J trimming: 6 bases; junction bases outside the gene matches: 5. The CDR3 consists of 13 residues. Germline assignment: CDR1 LNHDA and CDR2 SQIVND (reference sequence). CDR3 loop: CASSRDREGEQYV. Written as DNA, the CDR3 is TGTGCCAGTAGTCGGGACAGGGAGGGCGAGCAGTACGTC.

The chain links TRBV7-9 to TRBJ1-1; the D gene is possibly TRBD1 (6 bases). Trimming pared 5 bases from V and 5 bases from J, leaving 15 bases between. CDR1 and CDR2 (germline): SEHNR, FQNEAQ (reference sequence). The CDR3 length is 14 residues. CDR3: CASSAGTTGTEAFF. As DNA, the CDR3 is TGTGCCAGCAGCGCCGGGACAACGGGTACTGAAGCTTTCTTT.

In its sample, this clone was seen a few times. V is TRBV7-2 and J is TRBJ2-2, with D hard to call. This CDR3 is 17 amino acids long. Germline assignment: CDR1 SGHTA and CDR2 FQGNSA. V was trimmed by 4 bases and J by 4 bases, leaving 19 bases between them. The CDR3 region is CASSSRGVPAFTGELFF. The DNA of the CDR3 is TGTGCCAGCAGCTCCCGTGGGGTCCCCGCCTTCACCGGGGAGCTGTTTTTT.

J is TRBJ2-7 and V is TRBV11-2, with D unclear. The germline gives CDR1 SGHAT, CDR2 FQNNGV. This CDR3 contains 14 residues. Trimming took off 5 bases at V and 0 bases at J, with 11 bases between the two ends. The CDR3 loop is CASSLGPSSYEQYF. The CDR3 DNA is TGTGCCAGCAGCCTCGGGCCTTCCTCCTACGAGCAGTACTTC.

J is TRBJ2-5 and V is TRBV24-1; maybe TRBD2 (7 bases). Trimming pared 5 bases from V and 4 bases from J, leaving 16 bases between. The CDR3 has 15 residues. From germline, CDR1 is KGHDR and CDR2 SFDVKD. DNA of the CDR3: TGTGCCACCAGTGTCTCCTGGGGGGGCGGAGAGACCCAGTACTTC. Its translation: CATSVSWGGGETQYF.

The table lists this clone with a few counts. This chain connects TRBV25-1 to TRBJ2-1, with 10 bases aligning to TRBD2. In germline, CDR1 is MGHDK, CDR2 SYGVNS. The length of the CDR3 is 16 residues. V was pared by 5 bases and J by 6 bases, with 10 bases of the junction left unmatched. CDR3 in DNA: TGTGCCAGCAGTAAATCAAGCGGGAGGGGGAGCAATGAGCAGTTCTTC. Translating gives CASSKSSGRGSNEQFF.

In its sample, this clone was seen once. This chain joins TRBV7-6 and TRBJ2-5; unclear D gene. Germline V gene sequence: CDR1 SGHVS, CDR2 FNYEAQ. V lost 3 bases and J lost 1, with 6 bases in between. This CDR3 has 13 amino acids. CDR3 sequence: CASSLLSQETQYF. In DNA form, the CDR3 reads TGTGCCAGCAGCTTGCTCTCCCAAGAGACCCAGTACTTC. Full variable domain (outside the CDR3, taken from reference TRBV7-6 and TRBJ2-5): GAGVSQSPRYKVTKRGQDVALRCDPISGHVSLYWYRQALGQGPEFLTYFNYEAQQDKSGLPNDRFSAERPEGSISTLTIQRTEQRDSAMYRCASSLLSQETQYFGPGTRLLVL.

The CDR3: CASSTSDRGETQYF. CDR3 nucleotides: TGTGCCAGCAGCACTTCGGACAGGGGAGAGACCCAGTACTTC. The chain employs TRBV7-9 and TRBJ2-5, with TRBD1 matching 9 bases. The CDR3 has 14 amino acids. Germline CDR1 is SEHNR and CDR2 is FQNEAQ (reference sequence). V gave up 5 bases and J gave up 4 bases; unmatched junction bases: 5.

This clone occurred a few times. The chain carries TRBV27 and TRBJ2-7, with D uncertain. The ends were cut back, 6 bases at V and 1 base at J, with 13 bases in the middle. This CDR3 region has 14 residues. CDR1 is MNHEY and CDR2 is SMNVEV in the germline V gene (reference sequence). The CDR3 nucleotides are TGTGCCAGCAGAGCCCGGGCCTGGTCCTACGAGCAGTACTTC. Amino acid sequence: CASRARAWSYEQYF.

This chain links TRBV24-1 with TRBJ2-3; no firm D call. CDR3 size: 11 residues. V lost 9 bases and J 4 bases, leaving 7 bases between the germline ends. In germline, CDR1 is KGHDR, CDR2 SFDVKD. The CDR3 DNA reads TGTGCCACCCAAAACGCAGATACGCAGTATTTT. It translates to CATQNADTQYF.

The V call is TRBV9, the J call TRBJ1-4, with D maybe TRBD1 (6 bases). The length of the CDR3 is 14 residues. Germline CDR1 is SGDLS and CDR2 is YYNGEE. Trimming left V 0 bases short and J 12 bases short, with 15 bases between. As DNA, the CDR3 is TGTGCCAGCAGCGTAGCTACGGAAGGGGGGGAACTGTTTTTT. This translates into CASSVATEGGELFF.

This clone showed up just once. V usage is TRBV5-6 and J usage is TRBJ1-6; D possibly corresponds to TRBD1 (6 bases). CDR3 size: 15 residues. V lost 2 bases and J 5 bases, leaving 11 bases between the germline ends. CDR1 is SGHDT and CDR2 is YYEEEE in the germline V gene. The CDR3 loop reads CASSLRTVNNSPLHF. The DNA of the CDR3 is TGTGCCAGCAGCTTACGGACAGTCAATAATTCACCCCTCCACTTT.

The CDR3 coding sequence is TGTGCCAGTTCAGGGGGCTGGGGGATGAACACTGAAGCTTTCTTT. Translating gives CASSGGWGMNTEAFF. The chain joins TRBV19 to TRBJ1-1; 8 bases map to TRBD1. The V segment lost 8 bases and the J segment 0 bases; nucleotides outside the gene matches: 8. In germline, CDR1 is LNHDA, CDR2 SQIVND (reference sequence). The CDR3 is 15 amino acids.

The V gene is TRBV5-5, the J gene TRBJ1-1, with D unclear. This CDR3 spans 13 amino acids. V dropped 1 base and J dropped 4 bases, with 8 bases sitting between them. CDR1 and CDR2 (germline): SGHKS, YYEKEE (reference sequence). As DNA, the CDR3 is TGTGCCAGCAGCTTGAGCAGGCCCACTGAAGCTTTCTTT. It translates to CASSLSRPTEAFF.

The chain uses TRBV13 and TRBJ2-2; D gene unclear. V dropped 2 bases and J dropped 3 bases, with 4 bases sitting between them. The germline gives CDR1 PRHDT, CDR2 FYEKMQ (reference sequence). The CDR3 consists of 13 residues. CDR3 bases: TGTGCCAGCAGCTTATCGGACACCGGGGAGCTGTTTTTT. Translating gives CASSLSDTGELFF.

This rearrangement joins TRBV5-4 to TRBJ1-5; TRBD1 is a possible D gene (5 bases). Germline V gene sequence: CDR1 SGHNT, CDR2 YYREEE (reference sequence). Trimming pared 3 bases from V and 1 base from J, leaving 11 bases between. The CDR3 totals 15 residues. Here the CDR3 DNA reads TGTGCCAGCAGCTCGCAGGGTTTAAGCAATCAGCCCCAGCATTTT. It encodes CASSSQGLSNQPQHF.